Sequencing of this T cell receptor beta chain was carried out in a study of blood T cell repertoires in COVID-19. Participants had their cohort set by participant-reported clinical history. J lost 3 bases, V lost 6 bases, and 17 bases had no gene match. Germline CDR1 is SGHDN and CDR2 is FVKESK. The CDR3 has 18 amino acids. The assay was immunoSEQ multiplex PCR, and TCRdb's table has in-frame clones only and misses some. This sample has more than 200,000 clones, with about nine tenths found just once. The V call is TRBV14, the J call TRBJ1-2; 9 positions match TRBD1. The receptor's source is a young man in a cohort exposed to, infected with or recovered from COVID-19 (not recorded which). Specimen: PBMCs or T cells enriched from blood (not recorded which). CDR3 loop: CASSAKRPGTGLYYGYTF. As DNA, the CDR3 is TGTGCCAGCAGTGCGAAACGTCCCGGGACAGGGCTTTACTATGGCTACACCTTC.